The T cell receptor (beta chain) under discussion was sequenced for a study of T cells in women clearing cervical HPV infection. At the level of the study: Cases were women with histologically confirmed HPV16-related CIN3 or worse, including 2 invasive cancers.

The table came from immunoSEQ multiplex PCR; TCRdb's copy has only in-frame clones and leaves some out. Its table records around 31,000 clones. The specimen was blood buffy coat. The sequence came from a woman between 18 and 70 years old with a cervical HPV16 infection that either progressed to CIN3+ or cleared (not recorded which).

The CDR3 sequence: CASSLAAAYEQYF. The covered CDR3 bases are TGTGCCAGCAGTCTAGCGGCCGCCTACGAG. The rearrangement joins TRBV27 to TRBJ2-7; TRBD2 aligns across 7 bases. The CDR3 end is not reached by the read, which stops 3 residues before it; the germline J gene fills it in. Unmatched junction bases numbered 3, after V lost 5 bases and J lost 2 bases. CDR3 length: 13 residues. The V gene's germline CDR1 is MNHEY and CDR2 SMNVEV (reference sequence).